A single sample gave rise to the 28 T cell receptor beta chains below, sequenced in a study of tumor and adjacent non-tumor tissue in lung cancer. Three rounds of nested PCR, following a modified ARM-PCR protocol, produced the TCRbeta library. TCRdb reanalysed the multiplex PCR reads using MiXCR and keeps one entry per CDR3 protein. Altogether about 100,000 distinct CDR3 sequences are present, 65% being singletons, with the ten largest covering around 20%. RNA was extracted from bulk tissue without any cell sorting. More than 3 cm separated this lung sample from the edge of the tumor. The sequenced sample consisted of distant non-tumor lung tissue. The source is a man aged 30 to 39 with non-small cell lung cancer.

Regarding this clonotype: Sequence at one end of the junction differs from germline and may be a read error. The rearrangement joins TRBV30 to TRBJ2-3; the D call may be TRBD1 or TRBD2 (5 bases each). Germline CDR1 reads GTSNPN; CDR2 reads SVGIG (reference sequence). The length of the CDR3 is 14 residues. This CDR3 reads CSWSVWGSTDMQYF. CDR3 DNA sequence: TGTTCCTGGAGTGTTTGGGGGAGCACAGATATGCAGTATTTT.

Comments on this clonotype: This may arise from a read error, as a much more abundant clone is one base away. In DNA, the CDR3 is TGTGTCAGCAGCCCCACGAGCAACCTTCAAGAGACCCAGTACTTC. Translation gives CVSSPTSNLQETQYF. The rearrangement links TRBV5-4 to TRBJ2-5; D uncertain. Germline CDR1 is SGHNT and CDR2 is YYREEE (reference sequence). This CDR3 is built from 15 residues.

As for this clonotype: Here the CDR3 omits its conserved ending phenylalanine or tryptophan, so a read error is the likely source. This chain connects TRBV11-2 to TRBJ2-5, with D possibly TRBD2 on 7 matching bases. The germline gives CDR1 SGHAT, CDR2 FQNNGV. The CDR3 runs 15 residues. This CDR3 reads CASSIDTGREETQYL. The CDR3 DNA sequence: TGTGCCAGCAGCATAGATACAGGGAGGGAAGAGACCCAGTACTTA.

Concerning this clonotype: One junction end does not reproduce the germline sequence, and a read error may be involved. This sequence joins TRBV12-5 and TRBJ1-1; tentatively, D is TRBD1 (5 bases). CDR3 length equals 15 residues. The germline gives CDR1 LGHNT, CDR2 FRNRAP. CDR3 coding DNA: TGTGCTAGTGGTGGGCCGGGGTGGGGGAACACTGAAACTATCTTT. This sequence encodes CASGGPGWGNTETIF.

This clonotype came up once. With a much larger clone just one base away, this may be a read error. The chain combines TRBV6-2 or TRBV6-3 with TRBJ2-5; D perhaps matches TRBD1 (5 bases). With 6 bases removed from V and 3 bases from J, the gap between germline ends came to 11 bases. Germline CDR1 and CDR2: MNHEY and SVGEGT. The CDR3 spans 13 residues. The CDR3 loop is CASRKDNKETQYF. The CDR3 bases are TGTGCCAGCAGGAAGGACAACAAAGAGACCCAGTACTTC.

Comments on this clonotype: One junction end disagrees with the germline gene, perhaps due to a read error. This chain connects TRBV6-2 or TRBV6-3 to TRBJ2-2; D may be TRBD1 or TRBD2 (5 bases each). The CDR3 is 18 residues long. Germline values: CDR1 MNHEY, CDR2 SVGEGT. The CDR3 reads CANSYPTRGVVNTGELFF. The CDR3 nucleotides read TGTGCCAACAGTTACCCCACCCGAGGGGTGGTTAACACGGGGGAGCTGTTTTTT.

The rearrangement joins TRBV11-3 to TRBJ2-3; 9 nucleotides match TRBD1. V lost 6 bases to trimming and J lost 7 bases; unmatched junction nucleotides: 14. Germline CDR1 and CDR2: SGHNT and YENEEA. The CDR3 is 16 amino acids. The CDR3 loop is CASSSTWGQGEYTQYF. CDR3 coding DNA: TGTGCCAGCAGTTCAACATGGGGACAGGGCGAATATACGCAGTATTTT.

In regard to this clonotype: The germline gene is not matched at one end of the junction; a read error may be the cause. The rearrangement links TRBV2 to TRBJ1-2; 9 bases fit TRBD1. CDR1 and CDR2 (germline): SNHLY, FYNNEI. This CDR3 has 15 residues. The CDR3 nucleotides read TGTGCCAGCAGCACAATACAGGGGGCGAGCTATGGCTACATCTTC. Translation gives CASSTIQGASYGYIF.

With respect to this clonotype: The conserved phenylalanine or tryptophan is not found at the CDR3 terminus, so this likely reflects a read error. V usage is TRBV20-1 and J usage is TRBJ2-3, with 12 bases aligning to TRBD2. The CDR3 totals 19 residues. The ends lost 2 bases at V and 6 bases at J; junction bases unmatched: 18. CDR1 DFQATT and CDR2 SNEGSKA come from the germline V gene (reference sequence). The CDR3 reads CSARPTRPLLAGGVDTQYL. For the CDR3, the DNA is TGCAGTGCTAGACCCACCAGACCCCTCCTAGCGGGGGGGGTGGATACGCAGTATCTT.

J is TRBJ1-4 and V is TRBV4-1, with 8 bases identical to TRBD1. There are 15 residues in the CDR3. The germline V gene has CDR1 MGHRA and CDR2 YSYEKL. With 8 bases clipped from V and 5 bases from J, the junction kept 10 bases outside the gene matches. The chain's CDR3 is CASGVRGPPNEKLFF. The CDR3 bases are TGCGCCAGCGGCGTCAGGGGGCCACCAAATGAAAAACTGTTTTTT.

With regard to this clonotype: A junction end diverges from the germline sequence, so it may reflect a read error. The rearrangement links TRBV5-4 to TRBJ2-1; 14 bases match TRBD2. The CDR3 consists of 15 residues. Germline-derived CDR1 and CDR2 are SGHNT and YYREEE (reference sequence). For the CDR3, the DNA is TGTGCCAGCAGCCAGGGACTAGCGGGAGTCAATGAGCGGTTCTTC. Its protein product is CASSQGLAGVNERFF.

As for this clonotype: Its ends do not fully match the called genes, so a read error is possible. The V and J genes are TRBV24-1 and TRBJ1-2; possibly TRBD1 for D (5 bases). Germline V gene sequence: CDR1 KGHDR, CDR2 SFDVKD. The CDR3 totals 15 residues. This chain's CDR3 is CATSDPSGSGYGYAF. The CDR3 DNA reads TGTGCCACCAGTGACCCCTCAGGGAGTGGCTATGGCTACGCCTTC.

The chain employs TRBV11-2 and TRBJ2-1; 8 positions match TRBD2. CDR1 and CDR2 (germline): SGHAT, FQNNGV. The ends lost 3 bases at V and 9 bases at J; junction bases unmatched: 10. The CDR3 contains 15 residues. In DNA form, the CDR3 reads TGTGCCAGCAGCTTTCCGGGACTAGGGTCTAGTGAGCAGTTCTTC. Its translation is CASSFPGLGSSEQFF. Full variable domain (rest looked up from reference TRBV11-2 and TRBJ2-1): EAGVAQSPRYKIIEKRQSVAFWCNPISGHATLYWYQQILGQGPKLLIQFQNNGVVDDSQLPKDRFSAERLKGVDSTLKIQPAKLEDSAVYLCASSFPGLGSSEQFFGPGTRLTVL.

As to this clonotype: The junction departs from the called germline gene at one end, perhaps through a read error. The J gene is TRBJ1-3, the V gene TRBV20-1; no definite D call. Germline V gene data show CDR1 as DFQATT and CDR2 as SNEGSKA (reference sequence). The CDR3 length is 13 residues. CDR3 sequence: CSAKQVSGNTIYF. The CDR3 nucleotides read TGCAGTGCTAAGCAAGTGTCTGGAAACACCATATATTTC.

This clonotype has more than one count but fewer than ten. Just one base apart from a much larger clone, this may be a read error. The gene calls are TRBV6-5 and TRBJ1-1, with a tentative D call TRBD1 (6 bases). CDR3 length: 15 amino acids. Trimming took 4 bases from V and 4 from J, leaving 16 bases between them. Germline CDR1 MNHEY, CDR2 SVGAGI. The CDR3 protein is CASSWTDRMGTEAFF. The DNA for the CDR3 is TGTGCCAGCAGTTGGACAGATCGTATGGGCACTGAAGCTTTCTTT.

This clonotype was seen repeatedly, ten times or more. V and J are TRBV4-1 and TRBJ2-5, with 7 nucleotides matching TRBD1. Germline V CDR1 and CDR2: MGHRA, YSYEKL. This CDR3 has 18 amino acids. The ends lost 0 bases at V and 5 bases at J; junction bases unmatched: 15. The CDR3 coding sequence is TGCGCCAGCAGCCAAGATTCCTCACCTTCGACAGGGTGGGAGACCCAGTACTTC. Translation: CASSQDSSPSTGWETQYF.

The chain uses TRBV5-4 and TRBJ1-2, with D maybe TRBD1 (5 bases). Trimming stripped 5 bases from V and 8 bases from J, with 16 bases between. This CDR3 is 13 amino acids long. Germline V CDR1 and CDR2: SGHNT, YYREEE (reference sequence). The CDR3 reads CASSSTRGVGYTF. CDR3 nucleotide sequence: TGTGCCAGCAGTTCTACAAGGGGCGTCGGCTACACCTTC.

By share, this clonotype counts as medium-sized. The chain links TRBV29-1 to TRBJ2-7; TRBD1 aligns across 11 bases. The germline gives CDR1 SQVTM, CDR2 ANQGSEA. With 2 bases clipped from V and 9 bases from J, the junction kept 6 bases outside the gene matches. The CDR3 sequence is 13 residues long. CDR3 sequence (DNA): TGCAGCGTTGAAAGCGGGACAGGGGGAGTGCAGTACTTC. The encoded protein is CSVESGTGGVQYF.

J is TRBJ1-1 and V is TRBV14; D gene unclear. Trimming shortened V by 3 bases and J by 1 base, and 9 bases separated the two germline ends. Looked up from germline, CDR1 is SGHDN and CDR2 is FVKESK. There are 14 residues in the CDR3. In DNA, the CDR3 is TGTGCCAGCAGCCACCGGAGGCAGAACACTGAAGCTTTCTTT. Protein product: CASSHRRQNTEAFF.

The chain links TRBV6-5 to TRBJ2-2; 7 bases are a match to TRBD1. CDR1 is MNHEY and CDR2 is SVGAGI in the germline V gene. CDR3 length: 13 amino acids. V lost 10 bases and J lost 4; bases outside the gene matches: 6. The DNA for the CDR3 is TGTGCCACCGGGACAGTTTTCACCGGGGAGCTGTTTTTT. Amino acid sequence: CATGTVFTGELFF.

Ten or more counts support this clonotype. The gene calls are TRBV6-5 and TRBJ2-2, with 13 bases that match TRBD2. Germline CDR1 is MNHEY and CDR2 is SVGAGI. The V segment lost 10 bases and the J segment 3 bases; nucleotides outside the gene matches: 2. The CDR3 loop spans 14 amino acids. The DNA for the CDR3 is TGTGCCACCGGGACTAGCGGGGACACCGGGGAGCTGTTTTTT. Amino acid sequence: CATGTSGDTGELFF.

Notes on this clonotype: The CDR3 does not close with the conserved phenylalanine or tryptophan, likely indicating a read error. The rearrangement joins TRBV29-1 to TRBJ1-2, with D possibly being TRBD1 (5 bases). This CDR3 contains 15 residues. Germline CDR1 is SQVTM and CDR2 is ANQGSEA. The CDR3 DNA sequence: TGCAACGTTGAAGTGGTAGGGGCGATCCTGGGAGGGTACACCTCC. The encoded protein is CNVEVVGAILGGYTS.

This clonotype was counted only a few times. The rearrangement uses TRBV5-1 and TRBJ1-6; 8 positions agree with TRBD1. The germline gives CDR1 SGHRS, CDR2 YFSETQ. The CDR3 length is 13 residues. V was pared by 7 bases and J by 7 bases, with 4 bases of the junction left unmatched. Here the CDR3 reads CASGTGGNSPLHF. CDR3 nucleotide sequence: TGCGCCAGCGGTACAGGGGGGAATTCACCCCTCCACTTT.

This chain links TRBV19 with TRBJ1-1, with 7 bases fitting TRBD1. The germline V gene has CDR1 LNHDA and CDR2 SQIVND (reference sequence). The CDR3 is 17 residues long. After removal of 4 bases from V and 2 bases from J, the junction contained 13 bases not matched to a gene. For the CDR3, the DNA is TGTGCCAGTAGTAAGACAGGGACTCCTGGCGGAAACACTGAAGCTTTCTTT. Protein sequence: CASSKTGTPGGNTEAFF.

At least ten counts were recorded for this clonotype. This sequence joins TRBV11-2 and TRBJ2-7; no definite D call. This CDR3 is built from 15 residues. V was shortened by 7 bases and J by 0 bases, with 16 bases between the two germline ends. The germline gives CDR1 SGHAT, CDR2 FQNNGV. CDR3 in DNA: TGTGCCAGCACCCAAGGGTGGGGAAGCTCCTACGAGCAGTACTTC. It yields the protein CASTQGWGSSYEQYF.

There are many counts of this clonotype. The chain uses TRBV12-3 or TRBV12-4 and TRBJ2-7, with D tentatively TRBD1 (5 bases). The V and J ends lost 7 bases and 3 bases respectively, with 13 bases between them. The CDR3 length is 13 residues. Written as DNA, the CDR3 is TGTGCCAGCAACTTAGGGGCAGGCTACGAGCAGTACTTC. Protein sequence: CASNLGAGYEQYF.

For this clonotype: At one boundary the junction diverges from the germline segment, which might be a read error. This sequence joins TRBV4-2 and TRBJ2-3, with unresolved D. The germline gives CDR1 LGHNA, CDR2 YNFKEQ. This CDR3 has 13 amino acids. The CDR3 is CASISLLADTQYF. The CDR3 DNA sequence: TGTGCCAGCATTTCTCTCCTTGCGGATACACAGTATTTT.

The gene calls are TRBV6-2 or TRBV6-3 and TRBJ2-1; possibly TRBD1 for D (5 bases). V lost 6 bases to trimming and J lost 6 bases, with 15 bases between them. The germline gives CDR1 MNHEY, CDR2 SVGEGT. There are 14 residues in the CDR3. The CDR3 DNA reads as TGTGCCAGCAGACAGACAGTGTCTTCCAATGAGCAGTTCTTC. Translation: CASRQTVSSNEQFF.